Below, one TCR beta chain is given with its context. There is no known antigen for this receptor. No base-level quality is on record; no much larger clone is a single base apart. Sequences SGHRS (CDR1) and YFSETQ (CDR2) are obtained from the germline V gene. Deletion took 0 bases off V and 0 bases off J, with a span of 13 bases between the germline ends. The CDR3, cysteine through phenylalanine, is 18 amino acids long. Of the read, only the CDR3 DNA is kept; its 54 bases are in frame from base 1. The entry originates in a study of type 1 regulatory T cells (dated by TCRdb to about 2021). General notes on the study: An in vitro protocol by which a Tr1-enriched, alloantigen-specific CD4 T cell product named T-allo10 was generated was characterized in the study. T-allo10 was being evaluated clinically in patients with hematological malignancies who were receiving allogeneic hematopoietic stem cell transplantation.

Sequencing instrument: Illumina MiSeq. TCRdb trimmed the raw reads at Q25, called clones with MiXCR and kept productive beta chains. Under each unique CDR3 protein, matching rows form one entry showing the most common genes and DNA. This sample lists fewer than 80,000 distinct CDR3 sequences; around 21% were detected once. Of the sample, roughly 8% falls within the top ten clones. Study-wide conclusions, independent of this receptor: Tr1 cells showed a more restricted TCR repertoire than non-Tr1 cells, which the study interpreted as alloantigen-induced clonal expansion.

The V gene is TRBV5-1 and the J gene is TRBJ2-6, with no confident D gene call. The TCR originated in a human donor in good health. Sample: cultured type 1 regulatory T (Tr1) cells, either the whole culture or a sorted fraction (not recorded which). This sample's cell subset or site label indicates: type 1 regulatory T cells sorted from the T-allo10 product. The CDR3 sequence is CASSLGRVTDSGANVLTF. The bases read TGCGCCAGCAGCTTGGGCCGGGTCACGGACTCTGGGGCCAACGTCCTGACTTTC. When the CDR3 is completed using the reference TRBV5-1 and TRBJ2-6 genes on either side, the full variable domain is KAGVTQTPRYLIKTRGQQVTLSCSPISGHRSVSWYQQTPGQGLQFLFEYFSETQRNKGNFPGRFSGRQFSNSRSEMNVSTLELGDSALYLCASSLGRVTDSGANVLTFGAGSRLTVL.